What follows is one TCR beta chain and its context. Clones were read by immunoSEQ multiplex PCR, and TCRdb kept only the in-frame ones, dropping some. Of around 130,000 clones listed, 90% to 95% are singletons. The V segment lost 0 bases and the J segment 8 bases; nucleotides outside the gene matches: 9. The CDR3 consists of 15 residues. The V gene's germline CDR1 is MNHEY and CDR2 SMNVEV (reference sequence). The data originate from a study of T cell changes during pregnancy in multiple sclerosis. The starting material was peripheral blood, obtained before pregnancy. The gene calls are TRBV27 and TRBJ1-2; 7 positions match TRBD1. This receptor was identified in a female donor with multiple sclerosis, enrolled in a pregnancy study. In DNA, the CDR3 is TGTGCCAGCAGTTTATCAGGGACAGCCAACGACGGCTACACCTTC. Its protein product is CASSLSGTANDGYTF.